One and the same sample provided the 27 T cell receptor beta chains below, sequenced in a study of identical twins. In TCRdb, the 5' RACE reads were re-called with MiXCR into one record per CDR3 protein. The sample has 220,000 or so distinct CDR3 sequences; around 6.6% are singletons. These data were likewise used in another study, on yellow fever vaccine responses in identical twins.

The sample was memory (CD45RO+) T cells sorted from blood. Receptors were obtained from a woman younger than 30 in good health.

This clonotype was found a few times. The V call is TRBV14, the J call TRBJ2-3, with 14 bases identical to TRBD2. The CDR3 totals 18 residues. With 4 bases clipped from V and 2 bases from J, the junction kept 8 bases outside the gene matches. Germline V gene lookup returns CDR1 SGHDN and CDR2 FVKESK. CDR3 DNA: TGTGCCAGCAGCCCGTTCCCGGGACTAGCGGGGGCCACAGATACGCAGTATTTT. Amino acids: CASSPFPGLAGATDTQYF.

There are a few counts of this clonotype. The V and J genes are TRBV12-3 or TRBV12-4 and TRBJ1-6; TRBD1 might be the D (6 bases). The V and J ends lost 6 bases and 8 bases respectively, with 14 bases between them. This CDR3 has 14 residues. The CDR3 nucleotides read TGTGCCAGCAGACAGGGCTTTCGTGATTCACCCCTCCACTTT. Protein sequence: CASRQGFRDSPLHF.

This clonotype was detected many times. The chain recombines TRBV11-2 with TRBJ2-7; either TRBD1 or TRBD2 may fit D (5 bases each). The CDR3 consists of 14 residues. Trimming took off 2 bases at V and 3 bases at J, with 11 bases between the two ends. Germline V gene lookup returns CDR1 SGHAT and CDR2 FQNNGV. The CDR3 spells CASSLRGDHYEQYF. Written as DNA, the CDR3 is TGTGCCAGCAGCTTAAGAGGGGACCACTACGAGCAGTACTTC. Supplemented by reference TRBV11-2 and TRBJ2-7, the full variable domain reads EAGVAQSPRYKIIEKRQSVAFWCNPISGHATLYWYQQILGQGPKLLIQFQNNGVVDDSQLPKDRFSAERLKGVDSTLKIQPAKLEDSAVYLCASSLRGDHYEQYFGPGTRLTVT.

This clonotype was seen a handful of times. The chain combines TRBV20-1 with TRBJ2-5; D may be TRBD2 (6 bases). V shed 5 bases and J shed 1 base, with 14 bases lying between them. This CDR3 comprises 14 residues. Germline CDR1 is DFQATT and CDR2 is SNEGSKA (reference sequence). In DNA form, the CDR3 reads TGCAGTGCTCTCGGGGGTGAGACCCAAGAGACCCAGTACTTC. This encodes CSALGGETQETQYF.

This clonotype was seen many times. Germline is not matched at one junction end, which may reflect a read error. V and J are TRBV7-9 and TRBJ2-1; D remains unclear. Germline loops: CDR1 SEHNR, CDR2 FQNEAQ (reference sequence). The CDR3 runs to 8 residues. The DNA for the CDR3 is TGTGCCAGCAGCTTAAACCTCTTC. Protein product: CASSLNLF.

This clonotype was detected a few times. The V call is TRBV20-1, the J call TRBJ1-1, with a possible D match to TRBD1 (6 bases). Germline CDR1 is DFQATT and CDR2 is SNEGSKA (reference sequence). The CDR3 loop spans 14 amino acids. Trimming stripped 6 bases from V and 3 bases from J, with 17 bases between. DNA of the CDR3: TGCAGTGCCAATCCACAGGGCCCGGACACTGAAGCTTTCTTT. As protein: CSANPQGPDTEAFF.

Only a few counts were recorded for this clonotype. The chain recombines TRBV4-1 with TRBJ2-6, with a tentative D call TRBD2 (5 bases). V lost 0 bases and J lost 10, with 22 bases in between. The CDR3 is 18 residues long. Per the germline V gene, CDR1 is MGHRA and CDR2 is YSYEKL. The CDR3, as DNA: TGCGCCAGCAGCCAAGAGCCCCGGGCCGAGGGCACCAAAAACGTCCTGACTTTC. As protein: CASSQEPRAEGTKNVLTF.

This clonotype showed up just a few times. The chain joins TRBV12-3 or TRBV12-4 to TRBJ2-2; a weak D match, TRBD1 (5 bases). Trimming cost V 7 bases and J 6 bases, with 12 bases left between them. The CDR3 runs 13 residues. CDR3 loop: CASTPRVAGELFF. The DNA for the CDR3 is TGTGCCAGCACTCCCAGGGTGGCCGGGGAGCTGTTTTTT.

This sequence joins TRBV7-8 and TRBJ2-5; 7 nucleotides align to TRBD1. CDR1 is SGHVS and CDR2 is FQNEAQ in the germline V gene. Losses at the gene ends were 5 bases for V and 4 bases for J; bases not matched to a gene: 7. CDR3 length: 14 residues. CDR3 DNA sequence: TGTGCCAGCAGCGTCGGGACAGTAGGAGAGACCCAGTACTTC. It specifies CASSVGTVGETQYF.

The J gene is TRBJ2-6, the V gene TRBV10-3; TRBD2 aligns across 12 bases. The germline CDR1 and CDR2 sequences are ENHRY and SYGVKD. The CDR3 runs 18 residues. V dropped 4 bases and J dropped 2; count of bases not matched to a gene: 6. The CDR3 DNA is TGTGCCATCAGTGCTACTAGCGGGGGGTGGGCTGGGGCCAACGTCCTGACTTTC. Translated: CAISATSGGWAGANVLTF.

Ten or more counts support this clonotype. The CDR3 region has the DNA TGTGCCAGCAGCCCGAGCGGGAGCTCCTACAATGAGCAGTTCTTC. Encoded protein: CASSPSGSSYNEQFF. V is TRBV27 and J is TRBJ2-1; 8 bases align to TRBD2. Germline trimming cut 6 bases from V and 0 bases from J; bases unmatched to any gene: 4. This CDR3 comprises 15 residues. Germline V gives CDR1 MNHEY, CDR2 SMNVEV (reference sequence).

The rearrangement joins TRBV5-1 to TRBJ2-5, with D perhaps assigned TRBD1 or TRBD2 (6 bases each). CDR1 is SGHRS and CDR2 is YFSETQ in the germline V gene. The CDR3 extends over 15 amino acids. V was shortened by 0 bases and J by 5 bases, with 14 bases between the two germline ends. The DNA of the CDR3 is TGCGCCAGCAGCTTGGCTTTGCGGAGGGGGGAGACCCAGTACTTC. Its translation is CASSLALRRGETQYF.

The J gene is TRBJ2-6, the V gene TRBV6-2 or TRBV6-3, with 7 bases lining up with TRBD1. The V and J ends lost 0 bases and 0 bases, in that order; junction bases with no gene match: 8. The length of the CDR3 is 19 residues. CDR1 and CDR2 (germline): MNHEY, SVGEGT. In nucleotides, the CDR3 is TGTGCCAGCAGTTACTCGGGGACAGCAACTAGCTCTGGGGCCAACGTCCTGACTTTC. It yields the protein CASSYSGTATSSGANVLTF.

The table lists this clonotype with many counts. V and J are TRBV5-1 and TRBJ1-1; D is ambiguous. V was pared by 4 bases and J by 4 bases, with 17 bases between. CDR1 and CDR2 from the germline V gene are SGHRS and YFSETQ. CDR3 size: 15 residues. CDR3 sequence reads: CASSLSVMGSTEAFF. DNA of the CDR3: TGCGCCAGCAGCCTGTCAGTGATGGGGAGCACTGAAGCTTTCTTT.

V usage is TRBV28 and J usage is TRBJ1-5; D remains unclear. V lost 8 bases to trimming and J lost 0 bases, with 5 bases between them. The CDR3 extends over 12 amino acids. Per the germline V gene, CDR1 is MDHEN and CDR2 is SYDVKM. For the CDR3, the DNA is TGTGCCAGCGCTTCTAGCAATCAGCCCCAGCATTTT. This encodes CASASSNQPQHF.

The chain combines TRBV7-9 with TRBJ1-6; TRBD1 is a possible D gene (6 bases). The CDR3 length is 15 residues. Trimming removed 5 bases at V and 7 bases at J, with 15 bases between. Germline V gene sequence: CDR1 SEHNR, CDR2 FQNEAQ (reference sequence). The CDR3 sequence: CASSGTARGNSPLHF. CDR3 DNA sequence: TGTGCCAGCAGCGGAACTGCAAGGGGGAATTCACCCCTCCACTTT.

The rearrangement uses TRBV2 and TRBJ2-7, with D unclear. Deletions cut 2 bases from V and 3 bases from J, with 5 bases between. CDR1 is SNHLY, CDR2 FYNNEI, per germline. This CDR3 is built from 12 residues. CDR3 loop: CASSESYYEQYF. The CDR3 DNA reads TGTGCCAGCAGTGAAAGCTACTACGAGCAGTACTTC.

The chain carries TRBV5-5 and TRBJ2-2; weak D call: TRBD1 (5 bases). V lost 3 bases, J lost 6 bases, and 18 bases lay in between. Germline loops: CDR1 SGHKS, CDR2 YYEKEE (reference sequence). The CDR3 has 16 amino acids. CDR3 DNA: TGTGCCAGCAGCTGGTCAACAGGATTAGGTCCCGGGGAGCTGTTTTTT. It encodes CASSWSTGLGPGELFF. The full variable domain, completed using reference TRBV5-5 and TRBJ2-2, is DAGVTQSPTHLIKTRGQQVTLRCSPISGHKSVSWYQQVLGQGPQFIFQYYEKEERGRGNFPDRFSARQFPNYSSELNVNALLLGDSALYLCASSWSTGLGPGELFFGEGSRLTVL.

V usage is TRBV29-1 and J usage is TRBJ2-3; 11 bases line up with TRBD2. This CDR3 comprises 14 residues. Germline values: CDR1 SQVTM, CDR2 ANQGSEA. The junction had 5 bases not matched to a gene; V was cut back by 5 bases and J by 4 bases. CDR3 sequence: CSVPIAGGADTQYF. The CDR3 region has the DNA TGCAGCGTTCCCATAGCGGGAGGGGCAGATACGCAGTATTTT.

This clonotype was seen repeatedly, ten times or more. CDR3 sequence (DNA): TGTGCCAGCAGCCAGAGCTCCTCCTATGGCTACACCTTC. It encodes CASSQSSSYGYTF. The chain links TRBV12-3 or TRBV12-4 to TRBJ1-2; no reliable D call. The CDR3 runs 13 residues. The V end was cut by 6 bases, the J end by 4 bases, with 12 bases between.

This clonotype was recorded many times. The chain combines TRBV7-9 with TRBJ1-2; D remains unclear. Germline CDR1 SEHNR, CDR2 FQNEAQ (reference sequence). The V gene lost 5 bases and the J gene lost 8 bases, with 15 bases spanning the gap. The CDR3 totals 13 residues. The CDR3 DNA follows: TGTGCCAGCAGCCCAGGACTCACCGCGGGCTACACCTTC. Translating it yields CASSPGLTAGYTF.

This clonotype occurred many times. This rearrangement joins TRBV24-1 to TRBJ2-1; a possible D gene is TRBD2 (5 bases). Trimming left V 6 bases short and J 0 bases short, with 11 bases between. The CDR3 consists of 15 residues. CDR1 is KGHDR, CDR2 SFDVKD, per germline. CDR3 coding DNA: TGTGCCACCAGTTATCGGGGTTCCTCCTACAATGAGCAGTTCTTC. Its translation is CATSYRGSSYNEQFF.

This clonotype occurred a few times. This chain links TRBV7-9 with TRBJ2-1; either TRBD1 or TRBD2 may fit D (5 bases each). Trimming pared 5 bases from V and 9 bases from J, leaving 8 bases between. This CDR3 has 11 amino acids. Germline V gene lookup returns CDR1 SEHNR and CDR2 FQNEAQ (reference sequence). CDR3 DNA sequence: TGTGCCAGCAGCCGGGACCGTGAGCAGTTCTTC. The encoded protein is CASSRDREQFF. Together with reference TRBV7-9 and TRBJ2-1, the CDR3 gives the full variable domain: DTGVSQNPRHKITKRGQNVTFRCDPISEHNRLYWYRQTLGQGPEFLTYFQNEAQLEKSRLLSDRFSAERPKGSFSTLEIQRTEQGDSAMYLCASSRDREQFFGPGTRLTVL.

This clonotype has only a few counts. The CDR3 nucleotides are TGTGCCAGCAGCTTAGATCCCGGCCACTACAATGAGCAGTTCTTC. This gives the protein CASSLDPGHYNEQFF. The chain employs TRBV7-6 and TRBJ2-1; no definite D call. The CDR3 has 15 residues. Looked up from germline, CDR1 is SGHVS and CDR2 is FNYEAQ. V was clipped by 1 base and J by 3 bases, with 10 bases between them.

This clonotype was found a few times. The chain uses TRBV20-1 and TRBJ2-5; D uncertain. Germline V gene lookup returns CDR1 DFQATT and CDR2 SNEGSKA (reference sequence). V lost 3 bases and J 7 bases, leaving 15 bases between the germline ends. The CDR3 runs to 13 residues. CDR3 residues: CSARVSGFGTQYF. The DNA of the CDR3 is TGCAGTGCTAGGGTTTCCGGATTTGGGACCCAGTACTTC.

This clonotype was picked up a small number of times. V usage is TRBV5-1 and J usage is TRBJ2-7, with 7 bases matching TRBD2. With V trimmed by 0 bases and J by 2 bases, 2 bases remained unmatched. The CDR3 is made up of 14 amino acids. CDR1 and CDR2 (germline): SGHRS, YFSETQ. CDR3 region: CASSLERGAYEQYF. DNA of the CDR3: TGCGCCAGCAGCTTGGAACGGGGGGCCTACGAGCAGTACTTC.

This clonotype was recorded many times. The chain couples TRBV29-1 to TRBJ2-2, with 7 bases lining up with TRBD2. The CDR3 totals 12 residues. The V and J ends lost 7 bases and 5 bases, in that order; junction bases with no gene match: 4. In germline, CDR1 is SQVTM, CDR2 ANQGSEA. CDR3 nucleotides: TGCAGCGCAAATAGCGGGACCGGGGAGCTGTTTTTT. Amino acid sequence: CSANSGTGELFF.